This TCR beta chain was sequenced in a study of PD-1 blockade in classical Hodgkin lymphoma (TCRdb year 2020). For the study in its entirety: Nivolumab dosing was 3 mg/kg intravenously every 2 weeks, continuing until either disease progression or unacceptable toxicity. The study used TCR beta sequencing and CyTOF to define a peripheral blood immune signature of response to PD-1 blockade in classical Hodgkin lymphoma. Overall study results and their limits: Patients starting nivolumab less than 1 year after ASCT had lower diversity and were excluded from later analyses to avoid confounding by immune reconstitution. The study was limited to a single clinical trial cohort, and causes of repertoire differences, possibly disease activity or prior therapy, remained undefined. Baseline TCR diversity was reported to be lower in newly diagnosed patients than in healthy donors and to be lower still in relapsed/refractory patients. CD4+ but not CD8+ TCR diversity rose significantly by C4D1 (p=0.0027 vs p=0.16), most apparent in complete responders (p=0.02). Among trial patients, those achieving complete response had baseline diversity similar to that of newly diagnosed patients, while diversity was significantly lower in partial responders and progressors.

Genomic DNA was extracted with the Qiagen DNeasy kit from unsorted PBMCs and from negatively selected CD4+ and CD8+ fractions. Using primers that anneal to V and J segments, immunoSEQ multiplex PCR amplified the TCR beta CDR3 regions. A synthetic immune receptor repertoire was used to minimize amplification bias, and remaining bias was computationally removed after sequencing. The published analysis was carried out like this. Repertoire diversity was quantified as the Shannon entropy index using custom Python scripts. The unsorted, CD4+ and CD8+ repertoires were each analyzed separately, with the exception of combined analyses, where CD4+ and CD8+ sequences were merged in silico. A clone was considered expanded if an increase in frequency of at least 2-fold after treatment relative to C1D1 was found, and a pseudocount of 0.5 was applied to clones undetected at baseline. Singleton clones were defined as clones with 0 or 1 copy at C1D1, and non-singleton clones were defined as clones with 2 or more copies. By matching protein sequences in sorted samples from the same patient, clones expanded in unsorted samples were annotated as CD4+, CD8+ or unknown. Wilcoxon tests on paired samples were used to test changes in diversity from C1D1 to C4D1. Imported from immuneACCESS, the table was reduced by TCRdb to in-frame sequences with V and J called. These copies leave out some clones; in studies compared against another copy, an unresolved V gene accounts for under half, and the cause of the remainder is not known. The DNA gave D and trimming, while V, J and clone size come from that table. Recorded for this sample are about 93,000 clones; around 78% of them occurred a single time. Together, the top ten hold about 9% of the sample.

About this clone: Its specific antigen is unknown. Base qualities were left out, and no much larger clone turns up one base away.

Taken with the paper, the label for time point translates to: cycle 4 day 1 (C4D1), after 5 to 7 weeks of nivolumab. Every trial patient had relapsed after autologous stem cell transplantation, and cohorts A, B and C differed in prior brentuximab vedotin exposure. The trial cohort included fewer than 65 patients with relapsed/refractory classical Hodgkin lymphoma, and each patient had a best overall response of complete response, partial response or progressive disease. Single-agent nivolumab was administered to trial patients in the multi-cohort phase II CheckMate 205 trial. Best overall response was determined by an independent review committee according to the 2007 International Working Group response criteria. Trial PBMCs were collected immediately before nivolumab initiation (C1D1) and during therapy at cycle 2 day 1 and cycle 4 day 1. Peripheral blood was collected in 8 mL Vacutainer Cell Preparation Tubes, from which PBMCs were isolated by centrifugation and then cryopreserved.

CDR1 SQVTM and CDR2 ANQGSEA are derived from the germline V gene. Including cysteine and phenylalanine, the CDR3 has 14 amino acids. The DNA shown is the 42-base CDR3, in frame from base 1. The junction shows trimming of 3 bases on V and 0 bases on J, plus 8 bases between the germline ends. This chain joins TRBV29-1 to TRBJ2-2; no D gene is confidently identified. The sample was peripheral blood mononuclear cells (PBMCs), taken before the fourth cycle of nivolumab. The TCR comes from a human donor with classical Hodgkin lymphoma. The nucleotide sequence reads TGCAGCGTTGACGCGACCACGAACACCGGGGAGCTGTTTTTT. Its protein reads: CSVDATTNTGELFF.